The T cell receptor (beta chain) described here comes from a study of blood T cell repertoires in COVID-19. Sequencing was performed with immunoSEQ multiplex PCR; in TCRdb, only in-frame clones are kept and a portion is missing. The sample lists 130,000 to 150,000 clones; around three quarters were seen once. CDR3 length: 16 residues. Losses at the gene ends were 6 bases for V and 1 base for J; bases not matched to a gene: 7. In germline, CDR1 is MGHRA, CDR2 YSYEKL. The chain employs TRBV4-1 and TRBJ1-4; 8 bases align to TRBD1. The sequencing input was peripheral blood. The origin of this receptor is a man aged 60 to 69 with acute or convalescent COVID-19. The CDR3 protein is CASRPGQGRTNEKLFF. The CDR3 DNA follows: TGCGCCAGCAGACCAGGACAGGGACGAACTAATGAAAAACTGTTTTTT.